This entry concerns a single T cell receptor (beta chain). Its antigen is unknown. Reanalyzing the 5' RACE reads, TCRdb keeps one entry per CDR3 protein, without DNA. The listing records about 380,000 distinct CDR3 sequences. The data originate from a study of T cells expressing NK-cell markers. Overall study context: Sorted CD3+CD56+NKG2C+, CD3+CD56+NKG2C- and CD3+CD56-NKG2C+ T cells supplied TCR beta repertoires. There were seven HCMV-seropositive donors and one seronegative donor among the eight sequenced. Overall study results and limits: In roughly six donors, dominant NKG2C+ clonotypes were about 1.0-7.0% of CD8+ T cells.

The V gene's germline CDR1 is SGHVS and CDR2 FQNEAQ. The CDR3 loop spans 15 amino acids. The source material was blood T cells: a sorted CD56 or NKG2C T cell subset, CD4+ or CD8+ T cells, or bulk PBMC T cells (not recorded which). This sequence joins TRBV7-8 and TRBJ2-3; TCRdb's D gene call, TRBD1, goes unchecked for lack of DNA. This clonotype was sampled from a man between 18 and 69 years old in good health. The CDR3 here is CASSSGTYQTDTQYF.